This TCR beta chain was sequenced during a study of a mutant IDH1 vaccine in newly diagnosed glioma. Study summary: Every participant had undergone radiotherapy, temozolomide, or both before, and most underwent both. Points from the study as a whole: Detectable vaccine-induced immune responses arose in over 90% of patients.

As for time point: baseline, week 1 (first vaccination visit). Regarding treatment: pre-vaccination baseline after standard-of-care therapy. New IDH1-mutant, ATRX-lost WHO grade 3 or 4 astrocytomas occurred in donors. V lost 8 bases and J lost 0; bases outside the gene matches: 9. Germline CDR1 MRHNA, CDR2 SNTAGT. This CDR3 spans 16 amino acids. Sequencing was performed with immunoSEQ multiplex PCR; in TCRdb, only in-frame clones are kept and a portion is missing. The sample has about 16,000 clones; 85% to 90% are singletons. A note on this clone: The antigen is unknown.

This sequence was found in a woman in her thirties or forties with glioma. Some clones in this sample may be carry-over from other donors' samples. The rearrangement links TRBV6-4 to TRBJ2-4; 8 positions match TRBD2. The sequencing used PBMCs, collected from a glioma patient treated with radiotherapy, temozolomide or both. The CDR3 nucleotides read TGTGCCAGCGTAAGTAGCGGGGTCATAGCCAAAAACATTCAGTACTTC. This gives the protein CASVSSGVIAKNIQYF.